This T cell receptor (beta chain) was recorded in a study of CD8+CD57+ T cells in acquired aplastic anemia. Across the whole study: The sorted CD4+ and CD8+ cells yielded an average approximately 3.3 ug of DNA. Findings of the study overall: Some 30 was the count of CD8+ CDR3 sequences that patients shared with controls.

Genomic DNA constituted the template upon which TCR beta VDJ and CDR3 profiling was performed. MiXCR, applied by TCRdb to the reads, yields one record per CDR3 protein. The table has around 290,000 distinct CDR3 sequences, 50% to 65% seen once. This clonotype was counted many times. The antigen remains undetermined. The CDR3 has 12 amino acids. With 6 bases removed from V and 4 bases from J, the gap between germline ends came to 9 bases. Patients sequenced had flow cytometry evidence of CD8+CD57+ cell expansion. Each of the patients presented with severe acquired aplastic anemia. The rearrangement uses TRBV12-3 or TRBV12-4 and TRBJ2-5; no definite D call. The sequenced sample was sorted CD4+, CD8+, or CD8+CD57+ T cells (not recorded which) from PBMCs. The TCR originated in a human donor with aplastic anemia. DNA for the CDR3: TGTGCCAGCAGCTCTTTCGGAGAGACCCAGTACTTC. Protein product: CASSSFGETQYF.